The TCR beta chain described here comes from a study of cytotoxic CD8 clonotypes in ibrutinib-treated CLL. CDR3 size: 14 residues. Germline V gives CDR1 SQVTM, CDR2 ANQGSEA. J was trimmed by 2 bases and V by 4 bases; bases with no gene match: 5. Profiled with immunoSEQ multiplex PCR; TCRdb holds only in-frame clones, not every one. This sample has approximately 150,000 clones; about 80% occur once, and the top ten carry about 4.5%. The chain is built from TRBV29-1 and TRBJ2-7; 10 bases agree with TRBD2. This receptor was obtained from a human donor with chronic lymphocytic leukemia. Specimen: PBMCs, collected after 24 months of ibrutinib treatment. In DNA form, the CDR3 reads TGCAGCGTTGTTCTAGCGGGAGTTACCTACGAGCAGTACTTC. This translates into CSVVLAGVTYEQYF.